These 31 T cell receptor beta chains came from one sample sequenced in a study of blood T cell repertoires in COVID-19. Clones were read by immunoSEQ multiplex PCR, and TCRdb kept only the in-frame ones, dropping some. This table holds 70,000 to 95,000 clones, 80% to 90% found once. Sequencing input: peripheral blood. The receptors were sampled from a man aged 50 to 60 with COVID-19, enrolled during active disease.

V gene TRBV15 combines with J gene TRBJ1-5; a possible D gene is TRBD1 (5 bases). Germline CDR1 is LNHNV and CDR2 is YYDKDF (reference sequence). CDR3 size: 15 residues. V lost 5 bases and J lost 6, with 17 bases in between. The CDR3 here is CATSPRGPTGQPQHF. For the CDR3, the DNA is TGTGCCACCAGCCCAAGGGGCCCGACGGGTCAGCCCCAGCATTTT.

J is TRBJ1-4 and V is TRBV6-5; D is possibly TRBD1 (5 bases). Trimming shortened V by 7 bases and J by 7 bases, and 13 bases separated the two germline ends. This CDR3 is 13 amino acids long. Germline V gives CDR1 MNHEY, CDR2 SVGAGI. DNA for the CDR3: TGTGCCAGCATTGGGTCAAGGGGTGAAAAACTGTTTTTT. This sequence encodes CASIGSRGEKLFF.

The genes are TRBV5-1 and TRBJ2-7; TRBD1 matches at 7 bases. The CDR3 runs to 15 residues. The germline V gene encodes CDR1 SGHRS and CDR2 YFSETQ. J was trimmed by 4 bases and V by 3 bases; bases with no gene match: 10. The chain's CDR3 is CASSSDSGTAYEQYF. Written as DNA, the CDR3 is TGCGCCAGCAGCTCCGACTCCGGGACAGCTTACGAGCAGTACTTC.

J is TRBJ1-1 and V is TRBV6-5; D gene uncertain. The CDR3 loop spans 11 amino acids. V shed 1 base and J shed 8 bases, with 5 bases lying between them. The germline V gene has CDR1 MNHEY and CDR2 SVGAGI. The CDR3 loop is CASSYLQEAFF. The DNA of the CDR3 is TGTGCCAGCAGTTACTTACAAGAAGCTTTCTTT.

This clone was observed a few times. V usage is TRBV20-1 and J usage is TRBJ1-4; D gene unclear. CDR3 length: 11 residues. V shed 6 bases and J shed 11 bases, with 13 bases lying between them. In germline, CDR1 is DFQATT, CDR2 SNEGSKA (reference sequence). CDR3 nucleotides: TGCAGTGCCCCAATGGGAGGGAAACTGTTTTTT. Its translation: CSAPMGGKLFF.

The chain carries TRBV19 and TRBJ1-2; possibly TRBD1 for D (5 bases). Germline-derived CDR1 and CDR2 are LNHDA and SQIVND (reference sequence). The CDR3 is 15 residues long. Trimming took off 3 bases at V and 4 bases at J, with 15 bases between the two ends. CDR3 coding DNA: TGTGCCAGTAGTATCGTGACAGTACATAGCTATGGCTACACCTTC. Residues: CASSIVTVHSYGYTF.

The V gene is TRBV24-1, the J gene TRBJ2-3; D is perhaps TRBD2 (7 bases). The CDR3 spans 17 residues. Germline V lookup: CDR1 KGHDR, CDR2 SFDVKD. V lost 1 base and J lost 3, with 16 bases in between. For the CDR3, the DNA is TGTGCCACCAGTGATTTTTGGACAGAGGGGGGGACAGATACGCAGTATTTT. Translating it yields CATSDFWTEGGTDTQYF.

The chain links TRBV5-1 to TRBJ1-1; D gene ambiguous. V lost 4 bases to trimming and J lost 4 bases, with 11 bases between them. This CDR3 has 13 amino acids. Germline CDR1 reads SGHRS; CDR2 reads YFSETQ. CDR3 region: CASSREMFTEAFF. The CDR3 DNA reads TGCGCCAGCAGCCGAGAGATGTTCACTGAAGCTTTCTTT.

This clone has just one count. V gene TRBV7-8 combines with J gene TRBJ1-2, with D uncertain. V was trimmed by 5 bases and J by 4 bases, leaving 11 bases between them. Germline CDR1 and CDR2: SGHVS and FQNEAQ. The CDR3 runs 13 residues. The CDR3 is CASSPDGSYGYTF. Here the CDR3 DNA reads TGTGCCAGCAGCCCCGACGGGAGCTATGGCTACACCTTC.

This sequence joins TRBV29-1 and TRBJ2-2; no firm D call. This CDR3 has 13 amino acids. Trimming removed 3 bases from V and 5 bases from J, with 10 bases in between. Germline V CDR1 and CDR2: SQVTM, ANQGSEA. DNA for the CDR3: TGCAGCGTTGAGGAGAGAATGACCGGGGAGCTGTTTTTT. Its protein product is CSVEERMTGELFF.

The V and J genes are TRBV5-6 and TRBJ2-7, with D perhaps matching TRBD1 (6 bases). CDR1 is SGHDT and CDR2 is YYEEEE in the germline V gene. This CDR3 contains 13 residues. V gave up 0 bases and J gave up 4 bases, with 8 bases separating them. CDR3 amino acids: CASSLATGYEQYF. Here the CDR3 DNA reads TGTGCCAGCAGCTTGGCAACAGGGTACGAGCAGTACTTC.

The gene calls are TRBV6-1 and TRBJ1-1; 11 nucleotides align to TRBD1. Germline CDR1 is MNHNS and CDR2 is SASEGT. V lost 2 bases and J lost 7; bases outside the gene matches: 6. CDR3 length equals 15 residues. The CDR3 region has the DNA TGTGCCAGCAGTGAACCGGGACAGGGGGTCGGTGAAGCTTTCTTT. Protein sequence: CASSEPGQGVGEAFF.

The rearrangement joins TRBV5-4 to TRBJ2-7, with a weak D call TRBD1 (6 bases). This CDR3 has 15 amino acids. The V gene's germline CDR1 is SGHNT and CDR2 YYREEE (reference sequence). Between the trimmed V and J ends, which lost 3 bases and 1 base, there was a span of 14 bases. The CDR3 loop is CASSSTGSRSYEQYF. For the CDR3, the DNA is TGTGCCAGCAGCTCCACAGGGAGCAGGTCCTACGAGCAGTACTTC.

The CDR3 sequence is CSVETSGGSYEQYF. The CDR3 DNA reads TGCAGCGTTGAAACTAGCGGGGGCTCCTACGAGCAGTACTTC. The chain joins TRBV29-1 to TRBJ2-7, with 11 positions matching TRBD2. CDR1 and CDR2 from the germline V gene are SQVTM and ANQGSEA. Losses at the gene ends were 2 bases for V and 0 bases for J; bases not matched to a gene: 0. The CDR3 is 14 residues long.

This clone was seen ten or more times. The chain uses TRBV6-5 and TRBJ2-3; 7 bases map to TRBD2. The CDR3 sequence is 15 residues long. CDR1 MNHEY and CDR2 SVGAGI come from the germline V gene. With 1 base clipped from V and 2 bases from J, the junction kept 3 bases outside the gene matches. The CDR3 loop is CASSYLRGNTDTQYF. The CDR3 DNA follows: TGTGCCAGCAGTTACTTGCGGGGGAACACAGATACGCAGTATTTT.

The chain uses TRBV7-3 and TRBJ2-1; the D gene is possibly TRBD1 (6 bases). Trimming took off 5 bases at V and 6 bases at J, with 17 bases between the two ends. Germline V gene lookup returns CDR1 SGHTA and CDR2 FQGTGA. This CDR3 contains 15 residues. The CDR3, as DNA: TGTGCCAGCAGCCCCCGGGACAACCATGGCAATGAGCAGTTCTTC. Encoded protein: CASSPRDNHGNEQFF.

The chain is built from TRBV27 and TRBJ1-1, with 7 bases fitting TRBD1. V lost 5 bases and J lost 3; bases outside the gene matches: 9. The germline gives CDR1 MNHEY, CDR2 SMNVEV (reference sequence). This CDR3 contains 15 residues. CDR3 loop: CASSIRDRSYTEAFF. The CDR3 region has the DNA TGTGCCAGCAGTATAAGGGACAGATCCTACACTGAAGCTTTCTTT.

The chain recombines TRBV11-2 with TRBJ2-7; TRBD2 might be the D (6 bases). With 0 bases removed from V and 7 bases from J, the gap between germline ends came to 10 bases. CDR3 length: 13 amino acids. CDR1 and CDR2 (germline): SGHAT, FQNNGV. For the CDR3, the DNA is TGTGCCAGCAGCTTAGAGCGGGGCGTGGAGCAGTACTTC. Protein product: CASSLERGVEQYF.

The chain has TRBV3-1 (or the pseudogene TRBV3-2) and TRBJ1-2; no clear D gene. V gave up 1 base and J gave up 2 bases, with 11 bases separating them. The germline gives CDR1 LGHDT, CDR2 YNNKEL (reference sequence). CDR3 size: 15 residues. The CDR3 bases are TGTGCCAGCAGCCAAGGACTATCCAGGAACTATGGCTACACCTTC. Its translation is CASSQGLSRNYGYTF.

The count of this clone is one. The chain uses TRBV7-9 and TRBJ2-7; a possible D gene is TRBD2 (6 bases). CDR1 and CDR2 from the germline V gene are SEHNR and FQNEAQ (reference sequence). Between the trimmed V and J ends, which lost 4 bases and 0 bases, there was a span of 16 bases. The CDR3 totals 16 residues. CDR3 sequence (DNA): TGTGCCAGCAGCTCCGCCCTTCAGGGAGGCTCCTACGAGCAGTACTTC. Translating it yields CASSSALQGGSYEQYF.

V is TRBV6-1 and J is TRBJ2-7, with 9 bases matching TRBD1. Trimming at V came to 4 bases and at J to 8 bases, leaving 9 bases not matched to a gene. This CDR3 comprises 14 residues. Germline CDR1 is MNHNS and CDR2 is SASEGT. The CDR3 protein is CASSGDRVLLQQYF. The DNA for the CDR3 is TGTGCCAGCAGTGGGGACAGGGTTCTTCTCCAGCAGTACTTC.

The V call is TRBV20-1, the J call TRBJ1-2; possible D gene TRBD1, 5 bases. The germline gives CDR1 DFQATT, CDR2 SNEGSKA (reference sequence). Trimming stripped 4 bases from V and 1 base from J, with 7 bases between. This CDR3 contains 12 residues. This CDR3 is CSATDSNYGYTF. DNA for the CDR3: TGCAGTGCTACTGACAGTAACTATGGCTACACCTTC.

J is TRBJ1-6 and V is TRBV5-1; 10 bases fit TRBD1. V was clipped by 5 bases and J by 1 base; unmatched bases: 3. This CDR3 has 16 residues. Germline V lookup: CDR1 SGHRS, CDR2 YFSETQ. Written as DNA, the CDR3 is TGCGCCAGCAGTGTGGACAGGGGGTCCTATAATTCACCCCTCCACTTT. As protein: CASSVDRGSYNSPLHF. The full variable domain, its missing parts supplied by reference TRBV5-1 and TRBJ1-6, is KAGVTQTPRYLIKTRGQQVTLSCSPISGHRSVSWYQQTPGQGLQFLFEYFSETQRNKGNFPGRFSGRQFSNSRSEMNVSTLELGDSALYLCASSVDRGSYNSPLHFGNGTRLTVT.

V gene TRBV7-2 combines with J gene TRBJ2-1, with D possibly being TRBD2 (5 bases). V was trimmed by 5 bases and J by 8 bases, leaving 16 bases between them. CDR1 and CDR2 from the germline V gene are SGHTA and FQGNSA. This CDR3 comprises 14 residues. The CDR3 DNA is TGTGCCAGCAGCCCCGGGAACTTCATACATGAGCAGTTCTTC. Its translation: CASSPGNFIHEQFF.

The rearrangement uses TRBV5-6 and TRBJ1-1; no clear D gene. Germline V lookup: CDR1 SGHDT, CDR2 YYEEEE. The CDR3 is 12 amino acids. Trimming stripped 1 base from V and 6 bases from J, with 7 bases between. The DNA of the CDR3 is TGTGCCAGCAGCTTGTCACGGGCTGAAGCTTTCTTT. Amino acids: CASSLSRAEAFF.

This clone has just one count. The chain's CDR3 is CASTPAAMNTEAFF. Here the CDR3 DNA reads TGTGCCAGCACCCCTGCGGCAATGAACACTGAAGCTTTCTTT. V is TRBV5-5 and J is TRBJ1-1; D is ambiguous. The CDR3 extends over 14 amino acids. Germline CDR1 reads SGHKS; CDR2 reads YYEKEE (reference sequence). The V and J ends lost 6 bases and 0 bases respectively, with 12 bases between them.

The J gene is TRBJ2-1, the V gene TRBV5-1; a possible D gene is TRBD1 (6 bases). Trimming removed 2 bases at V and 2 bases at J, with 17 bases between. Germline-derived CDR1 and CDR2 are SGHRS and YFSETQ. The CDR3 consists of 17 residues. The CDR3 loop reads CASSFNPFQGPYNEQFF. The DNA of the CDR3 is TGCGCCAGCAGCTTCAACCCGTTTCAGGGGCCCTACAATGAGCAGTTCTTC.

The chain recombines TRBV6-6 with TRBJ2-4; no clear D. Germline loops: CDR1 MNHNY, CDR2 SVGAGI (reference sequence). Trimming took off 0 bases at V and 8 bases at J, with 8 bases between the two ends. The CDR3 runs 13 residues. The CDR3 here is CASSYSLYDIQYF. The CDR3 bases are TGTGCCAGCAGTTACTCCCTCTATGACATTCAGTACTTC.

Only one count was recorded for this clone. The gene calls are TRBV9 and TRBJ2-1, with 8 bases fitting TRBD1. V lost 5 bases to trimming and J lost 6 bases; unmatched junction nucleotides: 1. This CDR3 has 12 amino acids. Germline V CDR1 and CDR2: SGDLS, YYNGEE. The CDR3 sequence is CASSTGGNEQFF. CDR3 coding DNA: TGTGCCAGCAGTACAGGGGGCAATGAGCAGTTCTTC.

This clone showed up just once. This rearrangement joins TRBV3-1 (or the pseudogene TRBV3-2) to TRBJ2-1, with TRBD2 matching 9 bases. Germline CDR1 LGHDT, CDR2 YNNKEL (reference sequence). This CDR3 region has 16 residues. The trim removed 3 bases at V and 11 bases at J, leaving 14 bases unmatched. CDR3 in DNA: TGTGCCAGCAGCCAGGGTAGCGGGGGCCCCCTCGGTAAGCAGTTCTTC. It specifies CASSQGSGGPLGKQFF.

The V gene is TRBV19, the J gene TRBJ2-1; a weak D match, TRBD2 (6 bases). CDR1 is LNHDA and CDR2 is SQIVND in the germline V gene (reference sequence). The CDR3 loop spans 13 amino acids. The germline V and J ends were trimmed by 6 bases and 8 bases, with 14 bases remaining between them. The CDR3 DNA follows: TGTGCCAGTAGCCAAAAGGCGGGATATGAGCAGTTCTTC. Translated, it gives CASSQKAGYEQFF.